This T cell receptor (beta chain) derives from a study of blood T cell repertoires in COVID-19 (dated by TCRdb to 2018 to 2020). About the study as a whole: The collaborator samples originated in the United States, Italy and Spain and spanned the acute and convalescent phases of COVID-19. The prospective study material was composed of cDNA or gDNA derived from T cells, B-cell-depleted T cells, or PBMCs. Deeply sampled blood TCRbeta repertoires from subjects exposed to, actively infected with, or recovered from COVID-19 were included in the dataset. A freely available public database, intended as a resource for researchers studying the immune response to SARS-CoV-2, is where the repertoires were released. The samples were drawn from two sources: the first 160 participants of the ongoing ImmuneRACE study, and some 1,300 subjects contributed by 6 global collaborators. A de-identified subject ID, COVID-19 status, age in years and sex were almost always included in the sample metadata. Where available, HLA class I and class II types were taken from metadata supplied by the sample provider and were not determined by assay-based typing.

TCRbeta CDR3 regions were amplified from genomic DNA by means of the immunoSEQ Assay, a bias-controlled multiplex PCR. Turning to the authors' computational methods: The number of nucleated cells in each sample was estimated from the amplification of reference gene primers within the assay. Sequence reads were collapsed and filtered to measure the absolute abundance of every unique TCRbeta CDR3 rearrangement. For each sample, productive Simpson clonality was calculated as the square root of Simpson's diversity index over productive rearrangements. Sourced from immuneACCESS, this table was stored by TCRdb with only in-frame sequences that have V and J called. A share of the clones is absent; for the studies checked, an unresolved V gene accounts for under half, and the remainder has no known explanation. The DNA gave D and trimming, while V, J and clone size come from that table. This sample gives about 240,000 clones in total; 70% to 90% of them show up just once. Approximately 3.5% of the sample is held by the ten biggest clonotypes.

Concerning this clone itself: Its binding antigen is unknown. Base-call qualities are not available, and no considerably larger clone is one nucleotide away.

Enrolling through a virtual design, the prospective study's participants ranged in age from about 18 to 89 years and lived across roughly 23 United States geographic areas. To assign participants to cohorts, the prospective study relied on clinical history that participants themselves reported in a screening survey and a study questionnaire. Mobile phlebotomists in the prospective study collected whole blood, serum and a nasopharyngeal or oropharyngeal swab from every participant. Participants in the prospective study had the option to provide additional blood draws and questionnaires over a roughly 2-month period. Blood samples from the prospective study were shipped frozen or at room temperature prior to DNA extraction. The research as a whole found: How much clinical and demographic metadata was included differed by source and by participant, and the metadata was provided uncurated.

For CDR1 and CDR2, the germline V gene (reference sequence) lists LGHDT and YNNKEL. The CDR3 covers 18 residues, taking in both the cysteine and the phenylalanine. The kept DNA is CDR3 alone, 54 bases in frame from the first base. V loses 4 bases at its end and J loses 7 bases; junction bases beyond the gene matches: 19. The clonotype comes from a woman aged 40 to 49 with acute COVID-19. The sample consisted of PBMCs or T cells enriched from blood (not recorded which). The chain uses TRBV3-1 (or the pseudogene TRBV3-2) and TRBJ2-5, with 9 bases matching TRBD2. CDR3 sequence: CASSPPGAASGDRGTQYF. Read as DNA, the sequence is TGTGCCAGCAGCCCCCCCGGAGCGGCTAGCGGGGACCGGGGGACCCAGTACTTC.